This T cell receptor (beta chain) was obtained from a study of shared clonotypes between healthy human individuals. Looking at the study overall: A couple of women and a few men aged 18 to 49 made up the donors.

In the study's own analysis: Quality scores were absent from the junction-only immunoSEQ sequences, so filtering differed. TCRdb's copy holds only in-frame clones and misses some; the assay was immunoSEQ multiplex PCR. The DNA was the basis for D and trimming; V, J and clone size are from that table. There are 760,000 or so clones in the sample; 90% to 97% occur only once, and about 0.21% lies in the top ten. As regards this clone: The antigen is undetermined.

Study-wide findings and caveats: The researchers took only blood, and tissue repertoires probably look different. Unshared clonotypes carried lower generation probabilities than those common to all four donors.

Trimming removed 0 bases from V and 5 bases from J, with 12 bases in between. From germline, CDR1 is SGDLS and CDR2 YYNGEE. CDR3 size: 14 residues. Cells designated naive CD8 were CD45RO-negative and were positively selected for CCR7, with terminally differentiated effector memory CD45RA+ cells excluded. Sequencing was performed on naive CD8+ T cells sorted from blood. The sequence came from a man between 25 and 39 years old in good health. This chain connects TRBV9 to TRBJ2-7; D uncertain. CDR3 protein: CASSVATGRHEQYF. CDR3 sequence (DNA): TGTGCCAGCAGCGTAGCTACGGGCCGCCACGAGCAGTACTTC.